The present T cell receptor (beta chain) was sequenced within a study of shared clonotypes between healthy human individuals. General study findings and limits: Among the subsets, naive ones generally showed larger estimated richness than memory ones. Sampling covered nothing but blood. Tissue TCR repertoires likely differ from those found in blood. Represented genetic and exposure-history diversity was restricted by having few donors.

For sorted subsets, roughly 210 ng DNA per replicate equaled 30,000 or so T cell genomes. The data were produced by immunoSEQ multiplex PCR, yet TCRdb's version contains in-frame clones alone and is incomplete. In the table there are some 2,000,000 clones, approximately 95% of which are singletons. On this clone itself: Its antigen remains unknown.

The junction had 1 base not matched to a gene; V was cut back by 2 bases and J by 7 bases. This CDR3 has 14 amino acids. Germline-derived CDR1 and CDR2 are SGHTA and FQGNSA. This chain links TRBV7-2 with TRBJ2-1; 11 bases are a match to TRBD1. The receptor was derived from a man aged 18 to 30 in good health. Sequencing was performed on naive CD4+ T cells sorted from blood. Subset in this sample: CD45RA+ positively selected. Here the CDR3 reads CASSLRDRGNEQFF. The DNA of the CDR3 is TGTGCCAGCAGCTTAAGGGACAGGGGGAATGAGCAGTTCTTC.